This TCR beta chain was profiled in a study of Tregs in tolerant kidney transplant recipients (dated by TCRdb to about 2019). In terms of the full investigation: The transplants used related donors along with nonmyeloablative bone marrow transplantation, and in the human trials mixed chimerism was transient. The study used TCRbeta sequencing to identify donor-specific regulatory T cells before combined kidney and bone marrow transplantation, then tracked those cells after transplant. Overall study results and their limits: Although technical replication error seemed to be minimal, the question of biological reproducibility was not addressed directly. For some patients, the PCR primers changed as time went on, which meant samples from those patients could not be compared with one another at the nucleotide level. The most biologically relevant and donor-specific TCRbeta repertoire appeared to be identified by expanding Tregs with activated donor B cells. Because the study included only a small number of patients, the results must be confirmed in larger populations and under other immunosuppression protocols. In tolerant patients, donor-specific Tregs expanded more than Tregs overall, which suggests antigen-driven rather than nonspecific expansion.

Read against the paper, the sample's time point label means: blood sample drawn before combined kidney and bone marrow transplant. Unstimulated Tregs (CD4+CD25+CD127-), CD4+ non-Tregs (CD4+CD25-), CD4 and CD8 cells were FACS-sorted from thawed PBMCs. The patients were a few recipients of combined kidney and bone marrow transplants from the ITN036ST trial, and samples were available only for these trial subjects. Healthy control blood was separated into PBMCs by Ficoll density gradient and cryopreserved, and patient PBMCs were collected both before and after transplant. About this clone: Its antigen is currently not known. The sample holds no much larger clone one base away, and base qualities are not on file.

From its cysteine to its phenylalanine, the CDR3 spans 15 amino acids. Only the CDR3 part of the read is kept: 45 bases, read in frame from the first base. Trimming at the junction amounts to 0 bases on V and 5 bases on J, and the germline ends lie 15 bases apart. CDR1 is given as SGDLS and CDR2 as YYNGEE, both from the germline V gene. Genomic DNA was extracted from sorted cells with the QIAGEN DNeasy Blood and Tissue Kit for TCRbeta CDR3 sequencing. High-throughput TCRbeta CDR3 sequencing, which included PCR amplification with bias correction and internal controls, was done commercially through immunoSEQ. In the source study's methods: Unique productive TCRbeta sequences were defined by CDR3 nucleotide sequence where primers matched, otherwise by CDR3 amino acid sequence with Vbeta and Jbeta genes. To correct for sorting error, sequences found in more than one sorted population at a frequency ratio of 2:1 or less were discarded, and the remaining shared sequences were assigned to the population with the higher frequency. A sequence counted as donor-reactive if, in CFSE-low cells, the sequence had a frequency of at least 0.01% and was expanded at least 5-fold compared with unstimulated cells. Repertoire divergence was quantified by Jensen-Shannon divergence calculated from the top 100 TCRbeta sequences ranked by frequency. When a sample had multiple sequencing runs, each run was corrected for sorting error separately and the runs were then pooled. The source is immuneACCESS, and TCRdb retained only in-frame sequences with V and J called. Part of the clones is not carried over; for the studies checked, unresolved V genes explain less than half of this, and the remainder is unexplained. The DNA was the basis for D and trimming; V, J and clone size are from that table. In all, the sample holds about 110,000 clones, and 90% of those were seen once. The leading ten clones occupy around 0.35% of the sample.

The source of this sequence is a human donor who received a combined kidney and bone marrow transplant. This material consisted of CD4+ T cells from blood, taken before the transplant. This chain is built from TRBV9 and TRBJ2-7; TRBD1 might be the D gene, on 6 matching bases. The sequenced DNA: TGTGCCAGCAGCGTAGCTGCCCGGACAGACCACGAGCAGTACTTC. This translates into CASSVAARTDHEQYF. Here the CDR3 is joined to the reference TRBV9 and TRBJ2-7 genes, and the full variable domain is: DSGVTQTPKHLITATGQRVTLRCSPRSGDLSVYWYQQSLDQGLQFLIQYYNGEERAKGNILERFSAQQFPDLHSELNLSSLELGDSALYFCASSVAARTDHEQYFGPGTRLTVT.